This T cell receptor beta chain came from a study of T cell responses to AZD1222 COVID-19 vaccine (dated by TCRdb to about 2021). Background on the whole study: Because spike-specific TCR depth and breadth did not differ between the two schedules, AZD1222 recipients who got a second dose at roughly 4 weeks were pooled with those who got a second dose at roughly 12 weeks. TCR sequencing covered about 230 trial participants: around 210 given two doses of AZD1222 and approximately 25 given two doses of MenACWY control vaccine. Trial participants were enrolled by age into subgroups of 18-55, 56-69 and 70-plus years, and approximately 150, 30 and 60 TCR-sequenced participants, respectively, were included in these subgroups.

The CDR3 regions of human TCRbeta chains were analyzed by immunosequencing. For the original study's pipeline: TCRs in the repertoires were matched against a reference library of SARS-CoV-2-specific TCRs that had been generated with the MIRA antigen-specificity platform. Breadth was defined as the fraction of unique TCRs that were SARS-CoV-2-associated. Depth was defined as the fraction of total T cells that were SARS-CoV-2-associated. Using the MIRA data, each spike-specific TCR was assigned both to the spike region to which the TCR was reactive and to a CD4 or CD8 class. Log10-transformed breadth and depth values were compared by one-way ANOVA with Sidak's multiple comparisons tests. Here the immuneACCESS table is served through TCRdb, limited to in-frame sequences with V and J called. Missing clones are a known gap in these copies; in checked studies unresolved V genes cover under half, and the rest lacks a known reason. The D gene and trimming were derived from the DNA, and the V and J assignments and clone size from that table. The sample records some 150,000 clones, around 90% of which are singletons. The biggest ten clones account for around 5.1% of the sample.

Broad study findings and their caveats: In the small 56-69-year group, the increase in depth fell short of significance, most likely because of low power. The whole spike protein was spanned by vaccine-associated CD4 TCRs, and dominant responses were seen in regions 160-218 and 743-854. After two AZD1222 doses, spike-specific TCR breadth and depth were significantly higher than at day 0 and than in MenACWY recipients. Participants were mostly white British and included more females than males, and it was suggested by the authors that clonal diversity may have been underestimated. Conclusions about previously exposed vaccinees are limited because only five to seven AZD1222 recipients were SARS-CoV-2 seropositive at baseline. Reportedly, almost half of the unique spike-specific TCRs recognized epitopes lying outside the regions that are mutated in the B.1.351 and B.1.1.7 variants. Because no day 14 peak-response samples were available, the repertoires could be characterized only after the peak T cell response.

The sample's time point label, in plain terms: baseline before first vaccination. Vaccinee samples came from UK trials COV001 and COV002, including a single-blind randomized controlled phase 2/3 trial of AZD1222 (ChAdOx1 nCoV-19) in healthy adults. Trial participant PBMC samples were collected at day 0 and day 28 after the second dose for TCRbeta chain sequencing. This clone was picked up one time. No cognate antigen has been identified for it. There are no base qualities to consult, and no much larger clone falls within one base. V loses 1 base, J loses 5 bases, and the germline ends lie 11 bases apart. The CDR3 runs 15 amino acids, cysteine and phenylalanine included. Just the 45-base CDR3 DNA is kept, in frame starting at base 1. From a lookup of the germline V gene (reference sequence), CDR1 and CDR2 are SEHNR and FQNEAQ.

The receptor's source is an adult in good health. The source was peripheral blood, collected on day 0 of AZD1222 vaccination. The receptor chain draws on TRBV7-9 and TRBJ1-4; TRBD1 is possibly the D segment (5 matching bases). The base sequence is TGTGCCAGCAGCTTAGTAGGGACCGGGAATGAAAAACTGTTTTTT. This encodes CASSLVGTGNEKLFF.